Here is one TCR beta chain with its context. These data are taken from a study of blood T cell repertoires in COVID-19. Study details: The analysed material was cDNA or gDNA that came from T cells, B-cell-depleted T cells, or PBMCs.

Method: immunoSEQ multiplex PCR; TCRdb's copy keeps in-frame clones and lacks some. The sample holds around 99,000 clones, around 90% seen once. This CDR3 contains 21 residues. The sequence derives from a human donor in a cohort sampled during active COVID-19. The chain joins TRBV21-1 to TRBJ2-7; the table's D call, TRBD2, was not checked against the DNA. TRBV21-1 is classified as a pseudogene. The sequenced sample consisted of peripheral blood. CDR3 amino acids: CASSKVGGITSGILSSYEQYF. CDR3 bases: TGTGCCAGCAGCAAAGTGGGGGGGATTACTAGCGGGATTTTAAGCTCCTACGAGCAGTACTTC.